The TCR beta chain under discussion was sequenced for a study of Ad26.COV2.S vaccination and SARS-CoV-2 variants (dated by TCRdb to the early 2020s). A note on the overall study: Vaccine-arm donors came from COV1001, a multicentre, randomized, double-blind, placebo-controlled phase I-IIa trial of Ad26.COV2.S in healthy adults. Dosing of Ad26.COV2.S was intramuscular, at either 5x10^10 or 1x10^11 viral particles, delivered as one shot or as two shots spaced 56 days apart. TCRbeta repertoire sequencing was used to assess the specificity and breadth of SARS-CoV-2-reactive T cell receptors after Ad26.COV2.S vaccination. The TCR-sequenced set comprised approximately 32 samples: around 20 Ad26.COV2.S vaccine recipients, 5 placebo recipients and 8 SARS-CoV-2 convalescent individuals. Trial participants were randomized into five groups of five, in which low-dose or high-dose Ad26.COV2.S was given once or twice, or placebo was given on both occasions. Blinding of investigators to trial group allocation was maintained during experiments and outcome assessment. Paper-wide results and their limitations: The authors noted that total T cell responses may have been underestimated by the TCR breadth and depth analyses. Non-spike TCR breadth was comparable between vaccine and placebo recipients, consistent with the vaccine containing only spike. Substantial breadth of spike-specific CD8+ and CD4+ T cell responses was reported after vaccination. The study was not powered for comparison of responses between vaccine doses or regimens. Higher spike-specific TCR breadth was observed in Ad26.COV2.S recipients than in placebo recipients (P = 0.0014).

For this clone: There is no known antigen for this receptor. No much larger clone is present one base from it, and per-base qualities are unavailable.

Trimming costs V 4 bases and J 2 bases, and their ends lie 9 bases apart. CDR1 and CDR2, looked up from the germline V gene, are SGHTA and FQGNSA. The CDR3, cysteine through phenylalanine, is 13 amino acids long. Just CDR3 DNA is preserved here, 39 bases in frame from base 1. The label giving this sample's treatment or condition can be read as: around 19 received Ad26.COV2.S at low or high dose, single or two shots; five or six received placebo; per-sample allocation not given. Repertoires of vaccine and placebo recipients were sequenced from samples collected on day 63 after the first injection. In Cohort 1b, roughly 26 adults aged 18-55 years were enrolled at a single site in Boston, USA, between 29 July and 7 August 2020. Ad26.COV2.S was a replication-incompetent adenovirus type 26 vector expressing a prefusion-stabilized SARS-CoV-2 spike protein from the original Wuhan strain. The immunoSEQ Assay was the method used to sequence TCRbeta CDR3 regions. After extraction, genomic DNA underwent amplification by bias-controlled multiplex PCR, followed by high-throughput sequencing. In the authors' own workflow: To quantify the absolute abundance of every unique TCRbeta CDR3 region, sequences were collapsed and filtered. T cell fraction was estimated by normalizing TCRbeta template counts to usable DNA, with usable DNA measured through amplification of reference genes found in all nucleated cells. Repertoire TCRs were annotated as SARS-CoV-2-specific by exact matching of V gene, CDR3 amino acid sequence and J gene to a known reactive TCR set. The reference SARS-CoV-2 TCR set was obtained from MIRA and was filtered for enrichment in COVID-19-positive ImmuneCODE repertoires, whereby public or cross-reactive TCRs were removed. Using the MIRA antigens, annotated TCRs were further analysed by specific ORF or by position within an ORF. Breadth was defined as the number of annotated unique rearrangements divided by the total number of unique productive rearrangements, and depth was defined as the summed frequency of the annotated unique rearrangements. Two-sided Wilcoxon rank-sum tests were used to compare TCR breadth between groups. TCRdb mirrors the immuneACCESS table, restricted to in-frame sequences. Some clones are absent from its copies; in checked studies, under half trace to an unresolved V gene, and the reason for the others is unknown. V and J calls and clone size are copied from that table; D and trimming were computed from the DNA. A total of a few hundred thousand clones appear in this sample, about nine tenths of them only once. The ten largest clones capture under 2% of the sample.

Recombination linked TRBV7-2 to TRBJ2-7; TRBD2 is a weak D gene call, 5 bases matching. This sequence was found in a person between 18 and 60 years old who received the Ad26.COV2.S COVID-19 vaccine or a placebo. Sample: peripheral blood, taken in a trial of Ad26.COV2.S vaccine versus placebo. The DNA reads as follows: TGTGCCAGCAGCTCTTCCGGGACCTACGAGCAGTACTTC. Its protein product is CASSSSGTYEQYF.